The sequence of this T cell receptor (beta chain) was determined in a study of blood T cell repertoires in COVID-19. Germline assignment: CDR1 SQVTM and CDR2 ANQGSEA. The length of the CDR3 is 14 residues. V shed 4 bases and J 4 bases; nucleotides not matched to a gene: 8. Profiling relied on immunoSEQ multiplex PCR, and the TCRdb table lists in-frame clones only, not all of them. The sample includes 85,000 to 90,000 clones, 82% of them seen just once. The sample consisted of peripheral blood. This clonotype was obtained from a woman of 80 years or more with acute or convalescent COVID-19. V usage is TRBV29-1 and J usage is TRBJ2-7, with 9 bases fitting TRBD2. As DNA, the CDR3 is TGCAGCGTTGGTCGAGCGGGGGGACTATACGAGCAGTACTTC. Its translation is CSVGRAGGLYEQYF.